The rows below give T cell receptor beta chains drawn from one sample of a study of patients and donors after allogeneic stem cell transplantation. TCRdb re-analysed the RT-PCR reads in MiXCR, keeping a single row per CDR3 protein. This table has about a million distinct CDR3 sequences, more than 15% appearing once. The material sequenced was blood, either unsorted or a sorted T cell fraction (not recorded which). The receptors were sampled from a human donor who was either an allogeneic HSCT recipient or a stem cell or donor lymphocyte infusion donor (not recorded which). It is not recorded whose cells these are; they may come from a transplant donor. The CDR3 runs from the conserved cysteine through the conserved F or W. A D gene is named only where the DNA matches it firmly.

>TRBJ2-3|TRBV9|.
CASSVATGRPIGRDTQYF
>TRBJ1-1|TRBV7-2|.
CASSLVATEAFF
>TRBJ2-7|TRBV28|TRBD1
CASKETGGYEQYF
>TRBJ1-2|TRBV5-5|.
CASSQDAPSYTF
>TRBJ1-5|TRBV5-1|TRBD1
CASSLKGGHNQPQHF
>TRBJ2-1|TRBV6-1|TRBD1
CASTSTGESYNEQFF
>TRBJ2-7|TRBV29-1|.
CSVGVGASSYEQYF
>TRBJ1-6|TRBV13|TRBD1
CASSLAGQGDNSPLHF
>TRBJ2-3|TRBV30|TRBD2
CAWSLAGGGDTQYF
>TRBJ1-3|TRBV9|TRBD1
CASSVGTGGRNTIYF
>TRBJ1-1|TRBV7-9|.
CASSFPGPMNTEAFF
>TRBJ2-1|TRBV6-2/TRBV6-3|.
CASIRTGSNEQFF
>TRBJ2-3|TRBV9|TRBD1
CASSVEGTGKGPRTDTQYF
>TRBJ2-1|TRBV25-1|.
CASSATTIYNEQFF
>TRBJ1-1|TRBV30|.
CAWSRGAEAFF
>TRBJ1-6|TRBV20-1|TRBD1
CSARDEGTGVSSPLHF
>TRBJ2-1|TRBV7-3|.
CASSLGDKQFF
>TRBJ1-5|TRBV7-2|.
CASSPPKGQGPQPQHF
>TRBJ1-2|TRBV6-1|.
CASRWGNRDYGYTF
>TRBJ2-7|TRBV10-3|TRBD2
CAISESTSGSSYEQYF
>TRBJ1-1|TRBV21-1|.
CASIRSGWVGNTEAFF